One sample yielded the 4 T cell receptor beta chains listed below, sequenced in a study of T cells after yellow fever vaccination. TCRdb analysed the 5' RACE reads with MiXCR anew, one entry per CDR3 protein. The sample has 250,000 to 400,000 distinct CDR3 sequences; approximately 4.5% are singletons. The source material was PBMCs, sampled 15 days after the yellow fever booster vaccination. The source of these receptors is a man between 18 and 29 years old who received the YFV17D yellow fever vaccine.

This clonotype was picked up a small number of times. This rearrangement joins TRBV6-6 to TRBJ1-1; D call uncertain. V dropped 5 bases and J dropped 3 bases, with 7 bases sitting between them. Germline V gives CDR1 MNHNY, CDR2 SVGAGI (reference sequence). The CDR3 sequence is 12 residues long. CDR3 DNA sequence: TGTGCCAGCAGTCCAACTCACACTGAAGCTTTCTTT. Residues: CASSPTHTEAFF.

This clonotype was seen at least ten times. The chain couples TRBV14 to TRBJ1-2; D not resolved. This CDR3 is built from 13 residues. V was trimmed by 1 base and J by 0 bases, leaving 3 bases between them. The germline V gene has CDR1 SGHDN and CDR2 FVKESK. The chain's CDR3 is CASSQGANYGYTF. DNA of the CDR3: TGTGCCAGCAGCCAAGGGGCTAACTATGGCTACACCTTC.

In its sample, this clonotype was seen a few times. The CDR3 protein is CAHGQLSYNEQFF. The CDR3 coding sequence is TGTGCCCACGGACAGCTCTCCTACAATGAGCAGTTCTTC. This chain connects TRBV2 to TRBJ2-1, with TRBD1 as a possible D gene (6 bases). V lost 11 bases and J 0 bases, leaving 11 bases between the germline ends. Germline CDR1 and CDR2: SNHLY and FYNNEI. CDR3 length: 13 residues.

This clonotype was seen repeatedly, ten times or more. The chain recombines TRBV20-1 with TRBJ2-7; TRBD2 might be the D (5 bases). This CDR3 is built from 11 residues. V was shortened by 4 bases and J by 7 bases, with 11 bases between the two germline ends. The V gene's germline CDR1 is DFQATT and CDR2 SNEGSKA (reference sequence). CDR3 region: CSAMGQREQYF. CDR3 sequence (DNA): TGCAGTGCTATGGGTCAGCGGGAGCAGTACTTC.